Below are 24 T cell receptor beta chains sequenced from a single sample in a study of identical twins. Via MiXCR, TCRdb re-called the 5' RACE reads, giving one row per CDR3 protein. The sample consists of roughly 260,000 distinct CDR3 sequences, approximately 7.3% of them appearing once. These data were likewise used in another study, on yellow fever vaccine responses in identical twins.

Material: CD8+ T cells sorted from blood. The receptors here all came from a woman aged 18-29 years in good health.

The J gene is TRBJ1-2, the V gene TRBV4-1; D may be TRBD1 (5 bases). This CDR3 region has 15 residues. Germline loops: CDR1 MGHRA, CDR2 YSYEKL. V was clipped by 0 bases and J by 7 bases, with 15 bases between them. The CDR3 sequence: CASSQEWGFYGGYTF. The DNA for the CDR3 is TGCGCCAGCAGCCAAGAGTGGGGGTTCTATGGTGGCTACACCTTC.

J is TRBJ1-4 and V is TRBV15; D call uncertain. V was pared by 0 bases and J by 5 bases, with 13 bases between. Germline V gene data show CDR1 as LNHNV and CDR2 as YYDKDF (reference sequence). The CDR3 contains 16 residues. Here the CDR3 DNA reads TGTGCCACCAGCAGAGACGGCCGGGTCTTAAATGAAAAACTGTTTTTT. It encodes CATSRDGRVLNEKLFF.

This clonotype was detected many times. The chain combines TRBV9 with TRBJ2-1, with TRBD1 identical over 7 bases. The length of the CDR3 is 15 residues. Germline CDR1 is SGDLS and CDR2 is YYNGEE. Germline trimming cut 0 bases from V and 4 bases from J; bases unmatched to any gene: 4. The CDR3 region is CASSVGGQPYNEQFF. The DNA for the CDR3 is TGTGCCAGCAGCGTAGGGGGACAGCCTTACAATGAGCAGTTCTTC.

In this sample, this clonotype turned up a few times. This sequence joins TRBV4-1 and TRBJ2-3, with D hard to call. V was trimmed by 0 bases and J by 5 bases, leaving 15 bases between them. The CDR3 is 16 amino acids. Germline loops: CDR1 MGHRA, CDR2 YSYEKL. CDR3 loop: CASSQDHSQAGDTQYF. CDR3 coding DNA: TGCGCCAGCAGCCAAGACCACAGCCAAGCAGGAGATACGCAGTATTTT.

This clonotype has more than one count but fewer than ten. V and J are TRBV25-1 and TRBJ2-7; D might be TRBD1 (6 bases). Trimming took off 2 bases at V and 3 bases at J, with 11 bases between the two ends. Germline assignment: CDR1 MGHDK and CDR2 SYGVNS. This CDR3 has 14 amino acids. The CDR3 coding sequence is TGTGCCAGCAGTGAAAGTCAGGACAGCTACGAGCAGTACTTC. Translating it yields CASSESQDSYEQYF.

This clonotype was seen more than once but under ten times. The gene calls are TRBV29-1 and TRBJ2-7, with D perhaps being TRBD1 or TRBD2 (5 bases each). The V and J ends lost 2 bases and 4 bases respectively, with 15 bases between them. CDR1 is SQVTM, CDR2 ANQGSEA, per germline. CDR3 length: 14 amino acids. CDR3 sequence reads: CSVEKGPAGYEQYF. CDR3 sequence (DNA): TGCAGCGTTGAAAAGGGACCTGCAGGATACGAGCAGTACTTC.

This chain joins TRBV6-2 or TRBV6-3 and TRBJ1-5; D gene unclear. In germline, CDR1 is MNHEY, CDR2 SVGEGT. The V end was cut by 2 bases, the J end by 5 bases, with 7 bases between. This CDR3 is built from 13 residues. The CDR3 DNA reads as TGTGCCAGCAGTTACGGGCCCGATCAGCCCCAGCATTTT. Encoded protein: CASSYGPDQPQHF.

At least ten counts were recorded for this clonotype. The CDR3 DNA reads as TGTGCCAGCAGCTCTATTTTGCGGAGCAATCAGCCCCAGCATTTT. As protein: CASSSILRSNQPQHF. The genes are TRBV5-8 and TRBJ1-5; D is ambiguous. Deletions cut 3 bases from V and 1 base from J, with 11 bases between. CDR1 and CDR2 (germline): SGHTS, YDEGEE. This CDR3 contains 15 residues. Complete variable domain (other parts from reference TRBV5-8 and TRBJ1-5): EAGVTQSPTHLIKTRGQQATLRCSPISGHTSVYWYQQALGLGLQFLLWYDEGEERNRGNFPPRFSGRQFPNYSSELNVNALELEDSALYLCASSSILRSNQPQHFGDGTRLSIL.

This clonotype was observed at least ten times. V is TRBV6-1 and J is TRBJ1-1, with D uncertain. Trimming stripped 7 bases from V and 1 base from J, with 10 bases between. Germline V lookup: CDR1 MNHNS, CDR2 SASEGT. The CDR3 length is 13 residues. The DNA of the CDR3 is TGTGCCAGCAACCCCGGGCCGAACACTGAAGCTTTCTTT. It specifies CASNPGPNTEAFF.

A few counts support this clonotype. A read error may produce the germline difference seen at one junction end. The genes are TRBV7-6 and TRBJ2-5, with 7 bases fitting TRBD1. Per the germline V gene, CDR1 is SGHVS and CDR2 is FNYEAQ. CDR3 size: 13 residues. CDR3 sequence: CASSLDRVSESIF. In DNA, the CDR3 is TGTGCCAGCAGCCTAGACAGGGTATCGGAATCGATCTTC.

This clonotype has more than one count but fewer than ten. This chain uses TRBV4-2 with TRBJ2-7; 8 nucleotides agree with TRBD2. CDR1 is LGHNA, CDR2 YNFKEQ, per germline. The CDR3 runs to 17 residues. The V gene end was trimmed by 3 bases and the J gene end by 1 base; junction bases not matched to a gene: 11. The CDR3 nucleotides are TGTGCCAGCAGCCACAGCCTTAGCGGGATGGCGTCCTACGAGCAGTACTTC. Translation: CASSHSLSGMASYEQYF.

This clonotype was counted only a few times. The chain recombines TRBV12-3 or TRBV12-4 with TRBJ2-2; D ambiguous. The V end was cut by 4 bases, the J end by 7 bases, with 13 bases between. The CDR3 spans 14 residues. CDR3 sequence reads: CASSYKTKSGELFF. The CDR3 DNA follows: TGTGCCAGCAGTTACAAGACGAAGAGCGGGGAGCTGTTTTTT.

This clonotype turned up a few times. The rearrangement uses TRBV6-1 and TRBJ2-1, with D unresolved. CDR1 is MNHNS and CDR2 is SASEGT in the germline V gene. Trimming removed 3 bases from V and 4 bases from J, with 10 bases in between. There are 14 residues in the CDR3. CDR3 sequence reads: CASSDRAEYNEQFF. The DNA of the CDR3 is TGTGCCAGCAGTGATCGGGCAGAGTACAATGAGCAGTTCTTC.

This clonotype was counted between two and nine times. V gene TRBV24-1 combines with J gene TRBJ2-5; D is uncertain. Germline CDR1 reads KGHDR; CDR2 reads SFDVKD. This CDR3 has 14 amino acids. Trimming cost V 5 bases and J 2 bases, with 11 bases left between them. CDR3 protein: CATSGGGEQETQYF. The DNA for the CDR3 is TGTGCCACCAGTGGGGGTGGCGAGCAAGAGACCCAGTACTTC.

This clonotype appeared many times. DNA of the CDR3: TGTGCCAGCAGTTTATCTAAGGGTTGGAATGAGCAGTTCTTC. It encodes CASSLSKGWNEQFF. This chain joins TRBV27 and TRBJ2-1; D not resolved. The CDR3 contains 14 residues. Trimming stripped 0 bases from V and 7 bases from J, with 10 bases between. Germline assignment: CDR1 MNHEY and CDR2 SMNVEV (reference sequence).

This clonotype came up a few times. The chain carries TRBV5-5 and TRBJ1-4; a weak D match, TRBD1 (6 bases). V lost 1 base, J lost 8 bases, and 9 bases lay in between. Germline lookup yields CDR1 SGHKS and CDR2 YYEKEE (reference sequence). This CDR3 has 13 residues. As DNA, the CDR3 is TGTGCCAGCAGCTTGTGGGGGGGCGAAAAACTGTTTTTT. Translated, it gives CASSLWGGEKLFF.

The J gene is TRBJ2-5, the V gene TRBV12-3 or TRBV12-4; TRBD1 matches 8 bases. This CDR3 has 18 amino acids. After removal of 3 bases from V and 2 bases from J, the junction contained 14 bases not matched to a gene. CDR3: CASSFGTGGMGYQETQYF. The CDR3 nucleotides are TGTGCCAGCAGTTTTGGGACAGGCGGTATGGGGTATCAAGAGACCCAGTACTTC.

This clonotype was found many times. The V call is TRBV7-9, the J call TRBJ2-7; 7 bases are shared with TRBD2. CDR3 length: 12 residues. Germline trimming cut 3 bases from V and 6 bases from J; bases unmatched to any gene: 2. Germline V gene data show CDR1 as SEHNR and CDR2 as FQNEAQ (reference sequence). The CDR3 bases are TGTGCCAGCAGCTTTTTAGCGGGCGAGCAGTACGTC. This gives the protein CASSFLAGEQYV.

Here the CDR3 reads CASSVDLREVGPYNEQFF. In DNA form, the CDR3 reads TGTGCCAGCAGTGTAGACCTTCGGGAGGTCGGACCCTACAATGAGCAGTTCTTC. The chain joins TRBV2 to TRBJ2-1; TRBD2 matches 7 bases. The CDR3 sequence is 18 residues long. V was pared by 4 bases and J by 2 bases, with 14 bases of the junction left unmatched. Germline V gene sequence: CDR1 SNHLY, CDR2 FYNNEI.

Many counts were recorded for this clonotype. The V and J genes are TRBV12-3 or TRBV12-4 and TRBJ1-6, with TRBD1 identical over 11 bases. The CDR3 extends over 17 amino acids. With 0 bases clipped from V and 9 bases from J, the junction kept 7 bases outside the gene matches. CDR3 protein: CASSLAPRTGGFSPLHF. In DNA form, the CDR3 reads TGTGCCAGCAGTTTAGCCCCTCGGACAGGGGGCTTTTCACCCCTCCACTTT.

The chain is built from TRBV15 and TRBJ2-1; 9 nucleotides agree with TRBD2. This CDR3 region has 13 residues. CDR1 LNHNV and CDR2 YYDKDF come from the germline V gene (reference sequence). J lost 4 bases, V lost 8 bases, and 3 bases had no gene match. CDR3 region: CATQRGEYNEQFF. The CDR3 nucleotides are TGTGCCACCCAGCGGGGGGAGTACAATGAGCAGTTCTTC.

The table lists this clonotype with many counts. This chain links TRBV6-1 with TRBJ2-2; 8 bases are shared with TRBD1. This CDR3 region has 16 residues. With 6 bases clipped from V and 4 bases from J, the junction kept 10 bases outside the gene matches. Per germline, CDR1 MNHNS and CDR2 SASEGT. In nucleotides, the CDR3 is TGTGCCAGCAGGGGACCAGGGGGCCCGGGCACCGGGGAGCTGTTTTTT. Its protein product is CASRGPGGPGTGELFF.

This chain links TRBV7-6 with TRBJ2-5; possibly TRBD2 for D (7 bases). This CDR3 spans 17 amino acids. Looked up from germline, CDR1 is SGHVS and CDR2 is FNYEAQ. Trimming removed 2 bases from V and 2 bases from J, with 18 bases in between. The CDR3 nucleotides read TGTGCCAGCAGCTTATTGGTCGGGGGGCTATCTCAAGAGACCCAGTACTTC. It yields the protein CASSLLVGGLSQETQYF.

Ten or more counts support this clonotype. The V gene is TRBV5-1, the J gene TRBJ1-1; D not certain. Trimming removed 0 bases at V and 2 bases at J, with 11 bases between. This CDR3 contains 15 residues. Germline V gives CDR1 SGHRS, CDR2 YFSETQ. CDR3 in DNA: TGCGCCAGCAGCTTGGTGTTCGGGCAAAACACTGAAGCTTTCTTT. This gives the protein CASSLVFGQNTEAFF.